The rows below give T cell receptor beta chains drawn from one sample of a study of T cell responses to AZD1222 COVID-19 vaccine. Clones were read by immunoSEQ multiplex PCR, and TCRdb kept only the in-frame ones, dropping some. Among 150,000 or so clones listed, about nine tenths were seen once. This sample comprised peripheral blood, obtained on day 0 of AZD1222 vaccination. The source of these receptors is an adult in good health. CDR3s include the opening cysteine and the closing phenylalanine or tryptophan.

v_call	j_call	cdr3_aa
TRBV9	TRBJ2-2	CASSRTTGLVPGELFF
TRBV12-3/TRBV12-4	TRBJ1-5	CASSLGGQPQHF
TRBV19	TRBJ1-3	CASTRTVHSVGNTIYF
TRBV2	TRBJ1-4	CASSPVGTTNEKLFF
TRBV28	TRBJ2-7	CASSLWGGPPYEQYF
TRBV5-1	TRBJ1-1	CASSFEGSNTEAFF
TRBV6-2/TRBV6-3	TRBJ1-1	CASSLLQGPNTEAFF
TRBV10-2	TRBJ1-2	CASSETDLTGGYGYTF
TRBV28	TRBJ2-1	CASRLGVGVYNEQFF
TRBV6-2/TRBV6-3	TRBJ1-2	CASSRDRIDGYTF
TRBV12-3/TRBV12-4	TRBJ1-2	CASSRTLANGYTF
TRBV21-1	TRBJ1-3	CASSKATIDRARGNTIYF
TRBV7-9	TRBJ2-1	CASTRGGAPYNEQFF
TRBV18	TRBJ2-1	CASSSSGSTNNEQFF
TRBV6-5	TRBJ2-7	CASSLQGVPYEQYF
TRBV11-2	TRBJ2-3	CASSDRQGSTDTQYF